This TCR beta chain was sequenced in a study of early T cells in non-severe SARS-CoV-2 infection. Notes on the study in general: Clonotype matching in VDJdb favored anti-spike CD8 responses and did not capture private and CD4 specificities.

The table lists this clonotype with a count of one. Its specificity is not known. The ends were cut back, 7 bases at V and 1 base at J, with 8 bases in the middle. Germline values: CDR1 SNHLY, CDR2 FYNNEI. The CDR3 sequence is 13 residues long. Each cDNA molecule carried a unique molecular identifier. TCRdb itself ran the 5' RACE reads through MiXCR, one entry per CDR3 protein. The sample yields 70,000 to 95,000 distinct CDR3 sequences, roughly 12% seen once. The chain carries TRBV2 and TRBJ1-3; D gene uncertain. The clonotype originates from an adult who was a healthcare worker with PCR-confirmed SARS-CoV-2 infection or an uninfected control (not recorded which). Sequencing was performed on whole blood. CDR3 DNA sequence: TGTGCCAGCAATGCCCAATCTGGAAACACCATATATTTT. It yields the protein CASNAQSGNTIYF.